The clone carrying this TCR beta chain was detected a few times. Time point indicated: persistent/refractory GD, antithyroid drugs over 5 years with positive TRAb. After RNA was extracted from PBMCs, the TCR library was made from it. The data derive from a study of regulatory T cells in long-lasting Graves disease. The CDR3 runs to 16 residues. The V gene's germline CDR1 is DFQATT and CDR2 SNEGSKA (reference sequence). Trimming took 3 bases from V and 0 from J; bases not matched to a gene: 10. Arm-PCR of CDR3 regions and iRepertoire HTBI primers were the basis on which TCR beta libraries were built. Each CDR3 protein is one row after TCRdb ran MiXCR on the multiplex PCR reads. The sample holds 450,000 or so distinct CDR3 sequences, roughly 22% seen once.

This clonotype was obtained from a female donor with Graves disease. Specimen: peripheral blood mononuclear cells (PBMCs), collected when the disease was refractory, from a patient treated with antithyroid drugs. V and J are TRBV20-1 and TRBJ2-7; 8 bases line up with TRBD2. DNA for the CDR3: TGCAGTGCTAGCTTCGCCGGCGGGGGGATCTCCTACGAGCAGTACTTC. Amino acid sequence: CSASFAGGGISYEQYF.